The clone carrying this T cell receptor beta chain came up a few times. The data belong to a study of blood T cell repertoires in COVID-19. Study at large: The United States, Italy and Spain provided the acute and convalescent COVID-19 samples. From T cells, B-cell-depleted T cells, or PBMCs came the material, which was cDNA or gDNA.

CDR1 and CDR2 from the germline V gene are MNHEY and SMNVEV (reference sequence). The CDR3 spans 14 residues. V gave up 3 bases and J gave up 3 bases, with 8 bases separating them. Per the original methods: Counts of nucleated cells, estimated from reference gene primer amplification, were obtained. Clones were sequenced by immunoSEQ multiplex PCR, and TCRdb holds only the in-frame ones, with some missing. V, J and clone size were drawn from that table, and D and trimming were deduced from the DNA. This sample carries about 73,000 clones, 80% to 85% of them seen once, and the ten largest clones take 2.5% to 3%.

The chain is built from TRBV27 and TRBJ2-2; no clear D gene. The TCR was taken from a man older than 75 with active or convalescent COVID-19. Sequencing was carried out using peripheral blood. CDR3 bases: TGTGCCAGCAGTTTTCAGTTATACACCGGGGAGCTGTTTTTT. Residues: CASSFQLYTGELFF.